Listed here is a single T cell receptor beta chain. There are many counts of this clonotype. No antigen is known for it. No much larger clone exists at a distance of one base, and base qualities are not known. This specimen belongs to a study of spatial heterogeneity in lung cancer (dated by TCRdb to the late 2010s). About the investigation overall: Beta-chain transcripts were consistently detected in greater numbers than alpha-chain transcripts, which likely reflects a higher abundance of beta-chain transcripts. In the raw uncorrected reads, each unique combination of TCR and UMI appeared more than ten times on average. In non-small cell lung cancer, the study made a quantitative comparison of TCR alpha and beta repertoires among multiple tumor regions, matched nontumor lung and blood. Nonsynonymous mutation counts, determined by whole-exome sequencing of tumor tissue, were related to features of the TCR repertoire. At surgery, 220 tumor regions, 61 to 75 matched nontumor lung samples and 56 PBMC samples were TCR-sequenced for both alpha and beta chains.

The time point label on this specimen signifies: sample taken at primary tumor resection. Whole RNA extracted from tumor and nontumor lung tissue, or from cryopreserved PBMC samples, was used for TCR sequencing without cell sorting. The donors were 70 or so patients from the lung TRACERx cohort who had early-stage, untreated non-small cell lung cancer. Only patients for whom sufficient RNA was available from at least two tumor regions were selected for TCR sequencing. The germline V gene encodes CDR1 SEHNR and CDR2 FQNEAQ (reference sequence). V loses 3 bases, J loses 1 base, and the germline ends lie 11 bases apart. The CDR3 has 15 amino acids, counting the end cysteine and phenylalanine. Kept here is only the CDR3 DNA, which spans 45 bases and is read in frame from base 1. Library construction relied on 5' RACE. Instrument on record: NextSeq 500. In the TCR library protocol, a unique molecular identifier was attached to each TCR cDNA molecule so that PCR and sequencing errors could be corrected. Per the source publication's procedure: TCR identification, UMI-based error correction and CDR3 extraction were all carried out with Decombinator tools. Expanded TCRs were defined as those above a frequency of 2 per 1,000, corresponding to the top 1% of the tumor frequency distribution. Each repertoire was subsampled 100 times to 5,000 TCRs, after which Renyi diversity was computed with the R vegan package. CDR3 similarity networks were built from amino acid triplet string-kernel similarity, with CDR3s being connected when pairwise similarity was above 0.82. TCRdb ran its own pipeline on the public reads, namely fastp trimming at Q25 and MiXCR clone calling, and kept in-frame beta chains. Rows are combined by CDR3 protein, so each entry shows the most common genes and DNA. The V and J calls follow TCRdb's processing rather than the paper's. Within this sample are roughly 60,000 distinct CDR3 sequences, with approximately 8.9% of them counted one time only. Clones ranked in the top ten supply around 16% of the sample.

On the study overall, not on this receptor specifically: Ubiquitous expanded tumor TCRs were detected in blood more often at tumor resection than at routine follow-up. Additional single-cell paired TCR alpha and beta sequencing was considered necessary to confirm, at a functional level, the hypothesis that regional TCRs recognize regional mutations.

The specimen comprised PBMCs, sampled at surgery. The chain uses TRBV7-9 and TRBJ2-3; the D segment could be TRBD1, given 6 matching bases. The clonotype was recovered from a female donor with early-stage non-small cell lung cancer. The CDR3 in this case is CASSFSDSRTDTQYF. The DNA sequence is TGTGCCAGCAGCTTCTCGGACAGCCGCACAGATACGCAGTATTTT.